One and the same sample provided the 16 T cell receptor beta chains below, sequenced in a study of a mutant IDH1 vaccine in newly diagnosed glioma. Their recognized antigens are unknown. The method was immunoSEQ multiplex PCR; TCRdb's version includes in-frame clones alone and lacks a portion of them. The sample holds tens of thousands of clones; roughly 75% are singletons and the top ten take roughly 5.3%. Regarding time point: week 47, end of study. Vaccinated patients received 300 ug of mutant IDH1 20-mer peptide per dose, with topical imiquimod. The starting material was PBMCs, obtained from a glioma patient whose treatment included an IDH1 peptide vaccine. These receptors originate from a man aged 50-59 years with glioma.

The chain combines TRBV10-3 with TRBJ1-1, with D perhaps matching TRBD1 (5 bases). The CDR3 loop spans 13 amino acids. Germline CDR1 is ENHRY and CDR2 is SYGVKD. Deletions cut 10 bases from V and 0 bases from J, with 12 bases between. In DNA form, the CDR3 reads TGTGCCACTCGACAGTCCATGAACACTGAAGCTTTCTTT. Its translation is CATRQSMNTEAFF.

This clone was seen just once. The chain couples TRBV7-9 to TRBJ2-7; possible D gene TRBD2, 5 bases. The CDR3 runs 14 residues. Deletions cut 7 bases from V and 0 bases from J, with 13 bases between. Germline CDR1 reads SEHNR; CDR2 reads FQNEAQ (reference sequence). The CDR3 sequence is CASTSRGDSYEQYF. The DNA of the CDR3 is TGTGCCAGCACCTCTCGGGGAGACTCCTACGAGCAGTACTTC.

This clone was seen more than once but under ten times. The gene calls are TRBV19 and TRBJ1-5; D perhaps matches TRBD1 (5 bases). V lost 4 bases to trimming and J lost 4 bases, with 11 bases between them. Germline CDR1 is LNHDA and CDR2 is SQIVND (reference sequence). This CDR3 has 14 residues. CDR3 residues: CASSTGPGNQPQHF. The DNA for the CDR3 is TGTGCCAGTAGTACAGGGCCGGGGAATCAGCCCCAGCATTTT.

This chain links TRBV7-2 with TRBJ2-5; 7 nucleotides align to TRBD2. The CDR3 consists of 15 residues. V was clipped by 3 bases and J by 2 bases; unmatched bases: 6. The germline CDR1 and CDR2 sequences are SGHTA and FQGNSA. The CDR3 bases are TGTGCCAGCAGCTTGGCGGGGGAAAATCAAGAGACCCAGTACTTC. Its translation is CASSLAGENQETQYF.

This clone appeared a few times. The rearrangement joins TRBV4-2 to TRBJ1-4; possibly TRBD1 for D (6 bases). The CDR3 is 13 amino acids. Germline CDR1 LGHNA, CDR2 YNFKEQ. The V gene lost 7 bases and the J gene lost 8 bases, with 14 bases spanning the gap. The CDR3 here is CASKLQGREKLFF. The CDR3 coding sequence is TGTGCCAGCAAGCTACAGGGAAGGGAAAAACTGTTTTTT.

The chain combines TRBV5-6 with TRBJ2-7; 8 bases are a match to TRBD1. CDR1 SGHDT and CDR2 YYEEEE come from the germline V gene. V gave up 1 base and J gave up 9 bases; unmatched junction bases: 24. The CDR3 sequence is 19 residues long. The CDR3 DNA sequence: TGTGCCAGCAGCTTGACAGGGGGGAGAATGGGGGCCCGACGAGTTCGGCAGTACTTC. Its translation is CASSLTGGRMGARRVRQYF.

This clone has just one count. The gene calls are TRBV29-1 and TRBJ1-1; D is unresolved. CDR3 length equals 14 residues. Trimming took off 7 bases at V and 3 bases at J, with 18 bases between the two ends. Looked up from germline, CDR1 is SQVTM and CDR2 is ANQGSEA. CDR3 sequence (DNA): TGCAGCGCTCAAGTCTGGGGTGGGGACACTGAAGCTTTCTTT. This encodes CSAQVWGGDTEAFF.

This sequence joins TRBV6-1 and TRBJ1-5, with D possibly being TRBD1 (6 bases). The V end was cut by 4 bases, the J end by 2 bases, with 15 bases between. This CDR3 region has 16 residues. Germline values: CDR1 MNHNS, CDR2 SASEGT. The CDR3 sequence: CASSVQRGLGNQPQHF. The CDR3 DNA reads TGTGCCAGCAGTGTCCAACGGGGGCTTGGCAATCAGCCCCAGCATTTT.

This chain connects TRBV6-4 to TRBJ1-1, with TRBD1 matching over 7 bases. V shed 4 bases, J shed 7 bases, and the junction held 9 bases outside the gene matches. The CDR3 spans 14 residues. Germline lookup yields CDR1 MRHNA and CDR2 SNTAGT. This CDR3 is CASSVSGQSFEAFF. The CDR3 DNA sequence: TGTGCCAGCAGTGTCTCGGGACAGAGTTTTGAAGCTTTCTTT.

The chain joins TRBV7-9 to TRBJ2-4, with D perhaps matching TRBD1 (5 bases). V lost 5 bases and J 0 bases, leaving 11 bases between the germline ends. The CDR3 is 15 residues long. Germline-derived CDR1 and CDR2 are SEHNR and FQNEAQ (reference sequence). The CDR3 DNA reads TGTGCCAGCAGCCCAGGACACCAAGCCAAAAACATTCAGTACTTC. Translation gives CASSPGHQAKNIQYF.

This clone was counted between two and nine times. The J gene is TRBJ1-1, the V gene TRBV15; 10 bases line up with TRBD1. This CDR3 is built from 16 residues. Germline V CDR1 and CDR2: LNHNV, YYDKDF (reference sequence). V lost 2 bases and J lost 1; bases outside the gene matches: 4. CDR3 sequence reads: CATSRTRDRGNTEAFF. The CDR3 region has the DNA TGTGCCACCAGCAGAACCCGGGACAGGGGGAACACTGAAGCTTTCTTT.

The chain is built from TRBV19 and TRBJ2-3, with 7 positions matching TRBD2. CDR1 and CDR2 from the germline V gene are LNHDA and SQIVND (reference sequence). Trimming took 5 bases from V and 8 from J; bases not matched to a gene: 7. This CDR3 contains 13 residues. CDR3: CASSSGLDTTQYF. The CDR3 bases are TGTGCCAGTAGTTCCGGACTAGACACTACGCAGTATTTT.

This sequence joins TRBV2 and TRBJ1-1; D call uncertain. V dropped 5 bases and J dropped 1 base, with 11 bases sitting between them. This CDR3 has 14 residues. Germline-derived CDR1 and CDR2 are SNHLY and FYNNEI. The CDR3 here is CASSPLQRNTEAFF. The CDR3 nucleotides read TGTGCCAGCAGTCCTCTACAGCGGAACACTGAAGCTTTCTTT.

The V call is TRBV9, the J call TRBJ2-1, with 9 bases fitting TRBD1. This CDR3 has 15 residues. V gave up 0 bases and J gave up 9 bases; unmatched junction bases: 7. CDR1 and CDR2 (germline): SGDLS, YYNGEE. CDR3 in DNA: TGTGCCAGCAGCGTAGTGGGGGACAGGGAAGGTGAGCAGTTCTTC. Its translation: CASSVVGDREGEQFF.

V usage is TRBV11-2 and J usage is TRBJ1-1; 8 bases line up with TRBD1. Germline CDR1 SGHAT, CDR2 FQNNGV. The V gene end was trimmed by 4 bases and the J gene end by 3 bases; junction bases not matched to a gene: 4. The length of the CDR3 is 14 residues. CDR3 residues: CASSSDRGHTEAFF. In DNA, the CDR3 is TGTGCCAGCAGCTCAGACAGGGGCCACACTGAAGCTTTCTTT.

The rearrangement links TRBV5-1 to TRBJ2-7; no firm D call. The germline V gene encodes CDR1 SGHRS and CDR2 YFSETQ. V lost 0 bases, J lost 5 bases, and 6 bases lay in between. This CDR3 is 12 amino acids long. The CDR3 region is CASSLEFNEQYF. The CDR3 nucleotides are TGCGCCAGCAGCTTGGAGTTCAACGAGCAGTACTTC.